This T cell receptor (beta chain) comes out of a study of blood T cell repertoires in COVID-19. Method: immunoSEQ multiplex PCR; TCRdb's copy keeps in-frame clones and lacks some. This sample yields around 250,000 clones, of which roughly 90% are seen a single time; about 0.64% belongs to the top ten. Deletions cut 9 bases from V and 4 bases from J, with 13 bases between. Germline CDR1 is MNHNY and CDR2 is SVGAGI (reference sequence). The CDR3 is made up of 13 amino acids. The chain uses TRBV6-6 and TRBJ1-5, with a tentative D call TRBD1 (5 bases). This receptor was taken from a human donor in a cohort sampled during active COVID-19. Specimen: peripheral blood. The CDR3 loop reads CASLRRGNQPQHF. For the CDR3, the DNA is TGTGCCAGTTTACGGCGGGGGAATCAGCCCCAGCATTTT.